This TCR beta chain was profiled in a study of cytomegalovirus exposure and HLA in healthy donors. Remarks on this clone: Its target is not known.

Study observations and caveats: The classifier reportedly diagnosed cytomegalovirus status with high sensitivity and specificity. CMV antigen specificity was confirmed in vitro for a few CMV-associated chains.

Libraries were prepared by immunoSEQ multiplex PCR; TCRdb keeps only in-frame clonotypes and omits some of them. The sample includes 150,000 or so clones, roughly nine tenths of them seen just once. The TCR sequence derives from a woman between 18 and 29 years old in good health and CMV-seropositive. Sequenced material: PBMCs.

CDR3 protein: CASSPGGARETQYF. The CDR3 bases are TGTGCCAGCAGCCCGGGCGGGGCGAGAGAGACCCAGTACTTC. This sequence joins TRBV11-3 and TRBJ2-5; D might be TRBD2 (6 bases). This CDR3 region has 14 residues. The germline V gene encodes CDR1 SGHNT and CDR2 YENEEA. Trimming removed 5 bases from V and 4 bases from J, with 14 bases in between.